Listed here are 3 T cell receptor beta chains from one sample, sequenced in a study of control samples from healthy donors and cancer patients. TCRdb's table, derived via immunoSEQ multiplex PCR, lists solely in-frame clones and lacks some. In the table there are 170,000 or so clones, 80% to 95% of which are singletons. The source material was blood. Receptor source: a woman aged 40 to 50 in good health.

The rearrangement links TRBV28 to TRBJ1-5; D gene ambiguous. V lost 4 bases and J lost 2, with 3 bases in between. CDR1 is MDHEN, CDR2 SYDVKM, per germline. The CDR3 is made up of 12 amino acids. The CDR3 DNA sequence: TGTGCCAGCAGTTGGGGCAATCAGCCCCAGCATTTT. Translated, it gives CASSWGNQPQHF. Drawing the rest from reference TRBV28 and TRBJ1-5, the complete variable domain is DVKVTQSSRYLVKRTGEKVFLECVQDMDHENMFWYRQDPGLGLRLIYFSYDVKMKEKGDIPEGYSVSREKKERFSLILESASTNQTSMYLCASSWGNQPQHFGDGTRLSIL.

The genes are TRBV4-1 and TRBJ1-3; D gene unclear. In germline, CDR1 is MGHRA, CDR2 YSYEKL. V was clipped by 2 bases and J by 2 bases, with 10 bases between them. The CDR3 runs to 15 residues. CDR3 in DNA: TGCGCCAGCAGCCAATGGGCATCAGCTGGAAACACCATATATTTT. Translated: CASSQWASAGNTIYF.

This clone appeared once. The chain couples TRBV3-1 (or the pseudogene TRBV3-2) to TRBJ2-7; 7 nucleotides match TRBD2. J was trimmed by 2 bases and V by 0 bases; bases with no gene match: 7. The CDR3 has 16 amino acids. Looked up from germline, CDR1 is LGHDT and CDR2 is YNNKEL (reference sequence). CDR3 amino acids: CASSQEGGEGAYEQYF. CDR3 in DNA: TGTGCCAGCAGCCAAGAGGGCGGGGAGGGCGCCTACGAGCAGTACTTC.